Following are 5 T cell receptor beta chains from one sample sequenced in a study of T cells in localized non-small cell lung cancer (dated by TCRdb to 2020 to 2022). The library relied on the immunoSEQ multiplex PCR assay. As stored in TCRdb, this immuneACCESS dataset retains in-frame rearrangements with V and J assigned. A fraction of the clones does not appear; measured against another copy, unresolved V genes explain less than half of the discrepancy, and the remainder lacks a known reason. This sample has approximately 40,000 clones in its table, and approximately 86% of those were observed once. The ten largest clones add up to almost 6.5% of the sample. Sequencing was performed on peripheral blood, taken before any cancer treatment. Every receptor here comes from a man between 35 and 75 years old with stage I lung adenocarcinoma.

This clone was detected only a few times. The DNA for the CDR3 is TGCAGCGCACAGGGGGCTGAGGGCTACACCTTC. Its protein product is CSAQGAEGYTF. This chain uses TRBV29-1 with TRBJ1-2, with TRBD1 matching 9 bases. CDR3 length: 11 amino acids. With V trimmed by 7 bases and J by 8 bases, 5 bases remained unmatched. In germline, CDR1 is SQVTM, CDR2 ANQGSEA.

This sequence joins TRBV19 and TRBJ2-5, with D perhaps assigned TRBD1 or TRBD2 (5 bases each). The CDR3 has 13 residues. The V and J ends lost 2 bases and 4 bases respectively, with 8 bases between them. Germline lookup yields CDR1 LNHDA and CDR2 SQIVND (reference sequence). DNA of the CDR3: TGTGCCAGTAGTATACCGGGGCTAGAGACCCAGTACTTC. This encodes CASSIPGLETQYF.

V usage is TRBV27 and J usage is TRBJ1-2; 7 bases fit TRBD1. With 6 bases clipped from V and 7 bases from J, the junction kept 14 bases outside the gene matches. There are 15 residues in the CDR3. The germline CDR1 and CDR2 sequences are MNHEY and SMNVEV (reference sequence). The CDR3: CASSHRDSLMGGYTF. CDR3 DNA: TGTGCCAGCAGCCACCGGGACAGCCTTATGGGTGGCTACACCTTC.

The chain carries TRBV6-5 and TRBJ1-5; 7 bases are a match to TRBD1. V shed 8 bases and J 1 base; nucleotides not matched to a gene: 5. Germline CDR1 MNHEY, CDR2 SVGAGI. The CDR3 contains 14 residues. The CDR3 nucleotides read TGTGCCAGCTCTAGGGGACAGAGCAATCAGCCCCAGCATTTT. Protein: CASSRGQSNQPQHF.

This CDR3 is CSVEGVTSGLYNEQFF. CDR3 in DNA: TGCAGCGTTGAAGGGGTGACTAGCGGACTCTACAATGAGCAGTTCTTC. The rearrangement uses TRBV29-1 and TRBJ2-1, with TRBD2 identical over 9 bases. The V and J ends lost 1 base and 3 bases, in that order; junction bases with no gene match: 7. The CDR3 totals 16 residues. Germline loops: CDR1 SQVTM, CDR2 ANQGSEA.